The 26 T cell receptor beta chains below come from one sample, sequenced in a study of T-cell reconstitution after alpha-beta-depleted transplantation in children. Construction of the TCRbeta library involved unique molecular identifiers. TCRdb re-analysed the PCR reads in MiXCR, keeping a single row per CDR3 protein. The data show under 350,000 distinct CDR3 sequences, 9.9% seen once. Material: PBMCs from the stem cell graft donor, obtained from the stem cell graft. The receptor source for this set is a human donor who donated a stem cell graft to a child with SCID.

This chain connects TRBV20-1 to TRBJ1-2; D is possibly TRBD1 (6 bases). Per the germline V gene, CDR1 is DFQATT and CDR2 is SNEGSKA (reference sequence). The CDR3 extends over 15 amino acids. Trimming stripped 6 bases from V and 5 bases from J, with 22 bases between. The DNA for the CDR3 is TGCAGTGCAACGCTACCGAGGGGGTTGAGGTATGGCTACACCTTC. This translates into CSATLPRGLRYGYTF.

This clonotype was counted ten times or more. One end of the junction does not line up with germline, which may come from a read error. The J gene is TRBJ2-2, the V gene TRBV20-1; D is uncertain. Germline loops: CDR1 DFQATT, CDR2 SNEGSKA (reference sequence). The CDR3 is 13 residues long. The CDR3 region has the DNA TGCAGTGCTAGCGGGCAGAACCCCGGGGAGCTGTTTTTT. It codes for CSASGQNPGELFF.

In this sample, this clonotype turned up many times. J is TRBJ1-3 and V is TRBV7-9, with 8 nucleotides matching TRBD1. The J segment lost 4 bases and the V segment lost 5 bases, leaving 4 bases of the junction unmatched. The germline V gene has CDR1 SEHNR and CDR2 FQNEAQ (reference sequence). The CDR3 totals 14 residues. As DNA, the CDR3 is TGTGCCAGCAGCCCGACAGGGGCGGGAAACACCATATATTTT. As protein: CASSPTGAGNTIYF. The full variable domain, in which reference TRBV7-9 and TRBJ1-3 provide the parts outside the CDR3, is DTGVSQNPRHKITKRGQNVTFRCDPISEHNRLYWYRQTLGQGPEFLTYFQNEAQLEKSRLLSDRFSAERPKGSFSTLEIQRTEQGDSAMYLCASSPTGAGNTIYFGEGSWLTVV.

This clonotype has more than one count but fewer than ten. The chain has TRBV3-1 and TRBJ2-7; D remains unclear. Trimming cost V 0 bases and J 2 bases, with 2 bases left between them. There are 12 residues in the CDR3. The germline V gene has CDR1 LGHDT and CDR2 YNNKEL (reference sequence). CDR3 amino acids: CASSQDPYEQYF. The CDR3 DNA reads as TGTGCCAGCAGCCAAGACCCCTACGAGCAGTACTTC.

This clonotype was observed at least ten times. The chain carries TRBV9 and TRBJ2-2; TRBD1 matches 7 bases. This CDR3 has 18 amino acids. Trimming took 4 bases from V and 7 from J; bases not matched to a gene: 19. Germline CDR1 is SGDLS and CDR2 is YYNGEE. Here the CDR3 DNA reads TGTGCCAGCAGCCTCGAAACGGTCTACAGGGGCGCCGGCGGGGAGCTGTTTTTT. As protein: CASSLETVYRGAGGELFF. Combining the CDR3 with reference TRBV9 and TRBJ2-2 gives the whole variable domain DSGVTQTPKHLITATGQRVTLRCSPRSGDLSVYWYQQSLDQGLQFLIQYYNGEERAKGNILERFSAQQFPDLHSELNLSSLELGDSALYFCASSLETVYRGAGGELFFGEGSRLTVL.

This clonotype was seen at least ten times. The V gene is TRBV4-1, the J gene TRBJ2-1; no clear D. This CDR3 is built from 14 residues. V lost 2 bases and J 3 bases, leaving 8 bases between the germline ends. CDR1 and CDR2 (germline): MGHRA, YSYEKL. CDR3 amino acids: CASSQIVSYNEQFF. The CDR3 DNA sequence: TGCGCCAGCAGCCAAATAGTAAGCTACAATGAGCAGTTCTTC.

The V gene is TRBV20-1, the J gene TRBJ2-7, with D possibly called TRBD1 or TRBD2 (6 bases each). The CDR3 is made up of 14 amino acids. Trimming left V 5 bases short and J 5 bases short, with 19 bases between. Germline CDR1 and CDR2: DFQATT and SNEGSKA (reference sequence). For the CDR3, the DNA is TGCAGTGCTCGAGGGGGGCAGGGCTGGGACGAGCAGTACTTC. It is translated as CSARGGQGWDEQYF.

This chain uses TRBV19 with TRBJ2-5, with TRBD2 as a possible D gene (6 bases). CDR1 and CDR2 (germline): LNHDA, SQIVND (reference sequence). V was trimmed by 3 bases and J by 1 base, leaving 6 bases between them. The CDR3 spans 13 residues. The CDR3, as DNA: TGTGCCAGTAGTATCGGGAGCCAAGAGACCCAGTACTTC. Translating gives CASSIGSQETQYF.

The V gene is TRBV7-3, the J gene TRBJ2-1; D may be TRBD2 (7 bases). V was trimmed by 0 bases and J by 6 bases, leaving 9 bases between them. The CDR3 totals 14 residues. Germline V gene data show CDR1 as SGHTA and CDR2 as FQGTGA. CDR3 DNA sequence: TGTGCCAGCAGCTTAACGGGGGGGCTCAATGAGCAGTTCTTC. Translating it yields CASSLTGGLNEQFF. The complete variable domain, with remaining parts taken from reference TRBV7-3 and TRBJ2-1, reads GAGVSQTPSNKVTEKGKYVELRCDPISGHTALYWYRQSLGQGPEFLIYFQGTGAADDSGLPNDRFFAVRPEGSVSTLKIQRTERGDSAVYLCASSLTGGLNEQFFGPGTRLTVL.

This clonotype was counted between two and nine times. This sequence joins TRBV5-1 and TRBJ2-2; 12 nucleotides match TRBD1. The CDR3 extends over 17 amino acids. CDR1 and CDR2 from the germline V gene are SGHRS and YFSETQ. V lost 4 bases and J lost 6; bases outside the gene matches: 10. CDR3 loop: CASSPGQGARLAGELFF. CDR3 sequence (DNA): TGCGCCAGCAGCCCGGGACAGGGGGCAAGATTAGCCGGGGAGCTGTTTTTT.

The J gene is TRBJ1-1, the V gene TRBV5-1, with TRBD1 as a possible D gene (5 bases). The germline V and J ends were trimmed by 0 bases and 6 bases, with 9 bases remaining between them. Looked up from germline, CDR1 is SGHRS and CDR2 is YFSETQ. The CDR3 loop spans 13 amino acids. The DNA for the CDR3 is TGCGCCAGCAGCTTGGCAGTGACAGCTGAAGCTTTCTTT. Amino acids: CASSLAVTAEAFF.

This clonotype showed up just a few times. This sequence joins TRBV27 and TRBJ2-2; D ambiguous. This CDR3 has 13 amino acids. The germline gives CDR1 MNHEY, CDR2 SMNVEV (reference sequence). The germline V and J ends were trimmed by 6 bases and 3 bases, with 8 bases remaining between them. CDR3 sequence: CASSSLYTGELFF. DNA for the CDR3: TGTGCCAGCAGCTCTCTGTACACCGGGGAGCTGTTTTTT.

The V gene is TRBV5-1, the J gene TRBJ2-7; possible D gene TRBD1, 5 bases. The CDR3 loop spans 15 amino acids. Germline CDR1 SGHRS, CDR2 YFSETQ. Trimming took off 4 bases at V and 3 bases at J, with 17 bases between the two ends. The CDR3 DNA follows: TGCGCCAGCAGCCCCACCCGACAGAGAGTCTACGAGCAGTACTTC. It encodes CASSPTRQRVYEQYF. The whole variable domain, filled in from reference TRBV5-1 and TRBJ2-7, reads KAGVTQTPRYLIKTRGQQVTLSCSPISGHRSVSWYQQTPGQGLQFLFEYFSETQRNKGNFPGRFSGRQFSNSRSEMNVSTLELGDSALYLCASSPTRQRVYEQYFGPGTRLTVT.

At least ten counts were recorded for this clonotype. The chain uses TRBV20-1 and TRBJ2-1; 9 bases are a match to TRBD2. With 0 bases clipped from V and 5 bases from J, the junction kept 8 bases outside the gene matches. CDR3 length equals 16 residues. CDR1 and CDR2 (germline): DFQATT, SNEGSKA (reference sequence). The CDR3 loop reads CSARDMKRGENNEQFF. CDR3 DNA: TGCAGTGCTAGAGATATGAAGCGGGGGGAAAACAATGAGCAGTTCTTC.

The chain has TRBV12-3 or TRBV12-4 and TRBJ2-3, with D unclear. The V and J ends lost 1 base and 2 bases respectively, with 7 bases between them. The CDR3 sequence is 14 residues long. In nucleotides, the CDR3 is TGTGCCAGCAGTTTAGGGGCTAACACAGATACGCAGTATTTT. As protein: CASSLGANTDTQYF.

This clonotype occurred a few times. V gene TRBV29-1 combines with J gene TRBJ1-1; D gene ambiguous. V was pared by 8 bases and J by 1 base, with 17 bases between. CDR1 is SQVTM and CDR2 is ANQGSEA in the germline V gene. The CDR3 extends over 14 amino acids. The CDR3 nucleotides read TGCAGCTCCTCCCGGGCTGCTTCGAACACTGAAGCTTTCTTT. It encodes CSSSRAASNTEAFF.

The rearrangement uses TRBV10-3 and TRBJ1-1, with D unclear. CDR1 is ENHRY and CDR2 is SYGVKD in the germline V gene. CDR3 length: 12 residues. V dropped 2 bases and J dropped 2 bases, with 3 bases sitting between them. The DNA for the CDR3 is TGTGCCATCAGTGAGGGAAACACTGAAGCTTTCTTT. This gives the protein CAISEGNTEAFF.

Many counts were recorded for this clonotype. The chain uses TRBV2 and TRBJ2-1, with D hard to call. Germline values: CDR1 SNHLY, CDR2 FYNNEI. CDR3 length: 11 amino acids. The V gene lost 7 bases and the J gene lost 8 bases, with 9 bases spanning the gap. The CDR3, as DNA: TGTGCCAGCACCCCTCGGGATGAGCAGTTCTTC. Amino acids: CASTPRDEQFF.

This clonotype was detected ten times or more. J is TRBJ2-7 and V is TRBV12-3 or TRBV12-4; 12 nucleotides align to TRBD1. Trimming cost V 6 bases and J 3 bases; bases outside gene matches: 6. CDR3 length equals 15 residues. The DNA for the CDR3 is TGTGCCAGCAGCCTCGGGACAGGGGGCCACTACGAGCAGTACTTC. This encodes CASSLGTGGHYEQYF.

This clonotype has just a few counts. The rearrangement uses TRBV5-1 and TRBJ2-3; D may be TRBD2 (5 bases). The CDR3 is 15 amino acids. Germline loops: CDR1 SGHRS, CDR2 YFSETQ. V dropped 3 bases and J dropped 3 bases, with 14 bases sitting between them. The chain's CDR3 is CASSSDGKRTDTQYF. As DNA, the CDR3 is TGCGCCAGCAGCTCGGACGGGAAGAGGACAGATACGCAGTATTTT.

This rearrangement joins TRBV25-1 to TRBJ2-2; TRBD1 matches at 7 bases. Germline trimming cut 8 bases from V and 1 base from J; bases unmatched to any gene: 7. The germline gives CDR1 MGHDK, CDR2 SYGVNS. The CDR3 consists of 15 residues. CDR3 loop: CASAARTGNTGELFF. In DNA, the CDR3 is TGTGCCAGCGCCGCCAGGACAGGGAACACCGGGGAGCTGTTTTTT.

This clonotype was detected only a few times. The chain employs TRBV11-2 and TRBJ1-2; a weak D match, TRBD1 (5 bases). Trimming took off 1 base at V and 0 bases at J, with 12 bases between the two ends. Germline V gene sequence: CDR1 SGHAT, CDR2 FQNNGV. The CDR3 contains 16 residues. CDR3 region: CASSLGRGVTNYGYTF. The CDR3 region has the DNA TGTGCCAGCAGCTTAGGCCGAGGGGTAACTAACTATGGCTACACCTTC.

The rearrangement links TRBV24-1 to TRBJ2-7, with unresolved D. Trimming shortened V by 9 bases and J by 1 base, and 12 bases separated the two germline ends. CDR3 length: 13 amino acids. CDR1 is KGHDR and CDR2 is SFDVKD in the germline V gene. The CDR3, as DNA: TGTGCCACCCGACTCCAGGATTCCTACGAGCAGTACTTC. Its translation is CATRLQDSYEQYF.

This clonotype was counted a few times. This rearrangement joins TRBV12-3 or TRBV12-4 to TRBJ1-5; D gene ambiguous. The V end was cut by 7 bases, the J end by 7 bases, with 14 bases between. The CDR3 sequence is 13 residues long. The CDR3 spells CASMSLGGQPQHF. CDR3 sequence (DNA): TGTGCCAGCATGAGCCTTGGAGGGCAGCCCCAGCATTTT.

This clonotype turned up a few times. The CDR3 loop is CASSLSQGAYGYTF. The CDR3 coding sequence is TGTGCCAGCAGCTTATCGCAGGGCGCCTATGGCTACACCTTC. The chain links TRBV7-2 to TRBJ1-2; D is perhaps TRBD1 (5 bases). The CDR3 extends over 14 amino acids. V lost 2 bases to trimming and J lost 4 bases, with 11 bases between them. Germline values: CDR1 SGHTA, CDR2 FQGNSA.

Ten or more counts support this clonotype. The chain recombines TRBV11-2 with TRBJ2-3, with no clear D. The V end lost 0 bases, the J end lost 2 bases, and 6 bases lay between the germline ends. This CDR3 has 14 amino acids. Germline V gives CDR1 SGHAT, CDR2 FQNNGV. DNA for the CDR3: TGTGCCAGCAGCTTAGAGCGGTCCACAGATACGCAGTATTTT. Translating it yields CASSLERSTDTQYF.